The rows below give T cell receptor beta chains drawn from one sample of a study of blood T cell repertoires in COVID-19. TCRdb's table, derived via immunoSEQ multiplex PCR, lists solely in-frame clones and lacks some. The table has more than 90,000 clones, around 84% seen once. Material for sequencing was peripheral blood. These TCRs come from a man in his forties with acute or convalescent COVID-19. CDR3s include the opening cysteine and the closing phenylalanine or tryptophan. Fields, in order: clone size, J gene, V gene, D gene, CDR3 DNA, CDR3 protein. D genes are given only for firm matches. The size entry is marked missing in some rows and otherwise reads once, few, many or a size class.

clone size: once; J gene: TRBJ2-1; V gene: TRBV3-1/TRBV3-2; D gene: TRBD2; CDR3 DNA: TGTGCCAGCAGCCCCAAGACTAGCCCCGGCTCCTACAATGAGCAGTTCTTC; CDR3 protein: CASSPKTSPGSYNEQFF
clone size: once; J gene: TRBJ2-1; V gene: TRBV28; D gene: TRBD2; CDR3 DNA: TGTGCCAGTTTGAGCGGGAGAGGTTTAGAAGGTGAGCAGTTCTTC; CDR3 protein: CASLSGRGLEGEQFF
clone size: NA; J gene: TRBJ2-2; V gene: TRBV28; D gene: NA; CDR3 DNA: TGTGCCAGCAGTCCCCCCGATTGGCGGACCGGGGAGCTGTTTTTT; CDR3 protein: CASSPPDWRTGELFF
clone size: NA; J gene: TRBJ1-4; V gene: TRBV6-6; D gene: NA; CDR3 DNA: TGTGCCAGCAGGGCAGGGGCTGCAACTAATGAAAAACTGTTTTTT; CDR3 protein: CASRAGAATNEKLFF
clone size: NA; J gene: TRBJ1-2; V gene: TRBV2; D gene: TRBD1; CDR3 DNA: TGTGCCAGCAGCCTTGGGGCAGGGGGCTATGGCTACACCTTC; CDR3 protein: CASSLGAGGYGYTF
clone size: NA; J gene: TRBJ2-5; V gene: TRBV6-2/TRBV6-3; D gene: NA; CDR3 DNA: TGTGCCAGCAGTTACACCAGACCCAGGGTAGAGACCCAGTACTTC; CDR3 protein: CASSYTRPRVETQYF
clone size: NA; J gene: TRBJ1-1; V gene: TRBV23-1; D gene: TRBD1; CDR3 DNA: TGCGCCAGCAGTCCTGTAAGCCCACCGACAGGGGGCCACACTGAAGCTTTCTTT; CDR3 protein: CASSPVSPPTGGHTEAFF
clone size: NA; J gene: TRBJ2-2; V gene: TRBV7-2; D gene: TRBD2; CDR3 DNA: TGTGCCAGCAGCTTAGGGGGACTAGCGGGCGGGGAGCTGTTTTTT; CDR3 protein: CASSLGGLAGGELFF
clone size: NA; J gene: TRBJ1-2; V gene: TRBV29-1; D gene: NA; CDR3 DNA: TGCAGCGTTGAATATCAGGGTGGCTACACCTTC; CDR3 protein: CSVEYQGGYTF
clone size: NA; J gene: TRBJ2-5; V gene: TRBV2; D gene: TRBD1; CDR3 DNA: TGTGCCAGCAGGCCCCAGGGGGCGCGGTCGGAGACCCAGTACTTC; CDR3 protein: CASRPQGARSETQYF
clone size: NA; J gene: TRBJ2-2; V gene: TRBV4-2; D gene: TRBD1; CDR3 DNA: TGTGCCAGCAGCCAAGCCCCGACAGGGTTATTCGGGGAGCTGTTTTTT; CDR3 protein: CASSQAPTGLFGELFF
clone size: few; J gene: TRBJ1-2; V gene: TRBV3-1/TRBV3-2; D gene: NA; CDR3 DNA: TGTGCCAGCAGCCAACTGGGGGGCTATGGCTACACCTTC; CDR3 protein: CASSQLGGYGYTF
clone size: NA; J gene: TRBJ1-2; V gene: TRBV5-4; D gene: NA; CDR3 DNA: TGTGCCAGCCGCAGGACGGGGGATGGCTACACCTTC; CDR3 protein: CASRRTGDGYTF
clone size: NA; J gene: TRBJ2-7; V gene: TRBV11-2; D gene: TRBD2; CDR3 DNA: TGTGCCAGCAGCGTACTAGCGGGGGGGTCTTACGAGCAGTACTTC; CDR3 protein: CASSVLAGGSYEQYF
clone size: once; J gene: TRBJ2-3; V gene: TRBV4-2; D gene: TRBD2; CDR3 DNA: TGTGCCAGCAGCCAAGATCGTAGGAATAGCGGGCTCCAAAGCACAGATACGCAGTATTTT; CDR3 protein: CASSQDRRNSGLQSTDTQYF
clone size: few; J gene: TRBJ1-2; V gene: TRBV5-1; D gene: NA; CDR3 DNA: TGCGCCAGCAGCTTCGCAGGGGTTGGCTATGGCTACACCTTC; CDR3 protein: CASSFAGVGYGYTF
clone size: NA; J gene: TRBJ2-7; V gene: TRBV9; D gene: NA; CDR3 DNA: TGTGCCAGCAGCGTAGTGGCAGGGACCTACGAGCAGTACTTC; CDR3 protein: CASSVVAGTYEQYF
clone size: once; J gene: TRBJ1-2; V gene: TRBV11-2; D gene: NA; CDR3 DNA: TGTGCCAGCAGTCCTCCGGGACAAATTTATGGCTACACCTTC; CDR3 protein: CASSPPGQIYGYTF
clone size: NA; J gene: TRBJ2-5; V gene: TRBV2; D gene: TRBD1; CDR3 DNA: TGTGCCAGCACAGGGGGCCGAGAGACCCAGTACTTC; CDR3 protein: CASTGGRETQYF
clone size: NA; J gene: TRBJ2-1; V gene: TRBV5-8; D gene: TRBD2; CDR3 DNA: TGTGCCAGCAGCTTGTTGCGAGCGGGGGACTACAATGAGCAGTTCTTC; CDR3 protein: CASSLLRAGDYNEQFF
clone size: NA; J gene: TRBJ2-1; V gene: TRBV28; D gene: NA; CDR3 DNA: TGTGCCAGCAGGCATAGAGGAGGCCCCTATAGTGAGCAGTTCTTC; CDR3 protein: CASRHRGGPYSEQFF
clone size: NA; J gene: TRBJ2-2; V gene: TRBV14; D gene: NA; CDR3 DNA: TGTGCCAGCAGCCACTCCCTGGAGCTGTTTTTT; CDR3 protein: CASSHSLELFF
clone size: NA; J gene: TRBJ2-5; V gene: TRBV18; D gene: TRBD2; CDR3 DNA: TGTGCCAGCTCACCAGTACTAGCGGGGGGTCAAGAGACCCAGTACTTC; CDR3 protein: CASSPVLAGGQETQYF
clone size: NA; J gene: TRBJ2-1; V gene: TRBV3-1/TRBV3-2; D gene: NA; CDR3 DNA: TGTGCCAGCAGCCAGGGAGTTTACGGTGAGCAGTTCTTC; CDR3 protein: CASSQGVYGEQFF
clone size: NA; J gene: TRBJ1-3; V gene: TRBV4-2; D gene: TRBD1; CDR3 DNA: TGTGCCAGCAGCCAAGAACAGGGGCTGGTGTGGTACACCATATATTTT; CDR3 protein: CASSQEQGLVWYTIYF
clone size: NA; J gene: TRBJ2-7; V gene: TRBV5-5; D gene: NA; CDR3 DNA: TGTGCCAGCAGCTTCGGACGGGGCTACGAGCAGTACTTC; CDR3 protein: CASSFGRGYEQYF
clone size: NA; J gene: TRBJ2-3; V gene: TRBV7-9; D gene: TRBD2; CDR3 DNA: TGTGCCAGCAGCTTACATTTAGCGGGGGGGACAGATACGCAGTATTTT; CDR3 protein: CASSLHLAGGTDTQYF
clone size: NA; J gene: TRBJ1-2; V gene: TRBV20-1; D gene: NA; CDR3 DNA: TGCAGTGCTAGCTCTAAATCCGGCTACACCTTC; CDR3 protein: CSASSKSGYTF
clone size: NA; J gene: TRBJ2-1; V gene: TRBV30; D gene: NA; CDR3 DNA: TGTGCCTGGAGTGTAACAGGGCCGGGTGGGCAGTTCTTC; CDR3 protein: CAWSVTGPGGQFF
clone size: NA; J gene: TRBJ1-1; V gene: TRBV19; D gene: NA; CDR3 DNA: TGTGCCAGTAGTATCATAGGGGCGGGGACTGAAGCTTTCTTT; CDR3 protein: CASSIIGAGTEAFF
clone size: NA; J gene: TRBJ2-5; V gene: TRBV7-7; D gene: NA; CDR3 DNA: TGTGCTAGCAGCCGACAGGCACAAGAGACCCAGTACTTC; CDR3 protein: CASSRQAQETQYF
clone size: NA; J gene: TRBJ2-2; V gene: TRBV15; D gene: NA; CDR3 DNA: TGTGCCACCAGCGAGGGCGGTTTTAACACCGGGGAGCTGTTTTTT; CDR3 protein: CATSEGGFNTGELFF
clone size: NA; J gene: TRBJ2-1; V gene: TRBV7-2; D gene: TRBD1; CDR3 DNA: TGTGCCAGCAGCTTAGCGGGACAGCACAATGAGCAGTTCTTC; CDR3 protein: CASSLAGQHNEQFF
clone size: NA; J gene: TRBJ2-3; V gene: TRBV3-1/TRBV3-2; D gene: TRBD2; CDR3 DNA: TGTGCCAGCAGCCCCTTAGCGGGAAGCACAGATACGCAGTATTTT; CDR3 protein: CASSPLAGSTDTQYF
clone size: NA; J gene: TRBJ2-1; V gene: TRBV6-5; D gene: TRBD2; CDR3 DNA: TGTGCCAGCGCCCGGAAGGCTAGCGGGCGCAATGAGCAGTTCTTC; CDR3 protein: CASARKASGRNEQFF
clone size: NA; J gene: TRBJ1-5; V gene: TRBV4-3; D gene: NA; CDR3 DNA: TGCGCCAGCAGCCAAGATTCCAGGAGGTTCGGCAATCAGCCCCAGCATTTT; CDR3 protein: CASSQDSRRFGNQPQHF
clone size: NA; J gene: TRBJ2-5; V gene: TRBV24-1; D gene: TRBD1; CDR3 DNA: TGTGCCACCAGTGACCGGAAGGGGGCGACGCGCACCCAGTACTTC; CDR3 protein: CATSDRKGATRTQYF
clone size: NA; J gene: TRBJ2-2; V gene: TRBV9; D gene: NA; CDR3 DNA: TGTGCCAGCAGCGTAGGAGGCGGGATGAACACCGGGGAGCTGTTTTTT; CDR3 protein: CASSVGGGMNTGELFF
clone size: NA; J gene: TRBJ1-6; V gene: TRBV18; D gene: NA; CDR3 DNA: TGTGCCAGCTCCCTCCCGAATTCACCCCTCCACTTT; CDR3 protein: CASSLPNSPLHF
clone size: few; J gene: TRBJ2-1; V gene: TRBV12-5; D gene: NA; CDR3 DNA: TGTGCTAGTGGTTTGGCCGTAGACGGACGGGGAGAGCAGTTCTTC; CDR3 protein: CASGLAVDGRGEQFF
clone size: few; J gene: TRBJ1-6; V gene: TRBV2; D gene: TRBD1; CDR3 DNA: TGTGCCAGCAGGGGACAGGTGAATTCACCCCTCCACTTT; CDR3 protein: CASRGQVNSPLHF
clone size: NA; J gene: TRBJ2-3; V gene: TRBV4-3; D gene: NA; CDR3 DNA: TGCGCCAGCAGCCAAGATGAGACAGGGTATCGGCGGGGCCCCGGGGATACGCAGTATTTT; CDR3 protein: CASSQDETGYRRGPGDTQYF
clone size: NA; J gene: TRBJ1-1; V gene: TRBV5-1; D gene: TRBD1; CDR3 DNA: TGCGCCAGCAGCCGCGGGACAGCGAACACTGAAGCTTTCTTT; CDR3 protein: CASSRGTANTEAFF
clone size: NA; J gene: TRBJ2-3; V gene: TRBV6-6; D gene: TRBD2; CDR3 DNA: TGTGCCAGCAGTTACACCAGCGGGGGCTCTCGTAATACGCAGTATTTT; CDR3 protein: CASSYTSGGSRNTQYF
clone size: NA; J gene: TRBJ2-3; V gene: TRBV29-1; D gene: NA; CDR3 DNA: TGCAGCGTGGGTGCGGATCGCACAGATACGCAGTATTTT; CDR3 protein: CSVGADRTDTQYF
clone size: NA; J gene: TRBJ2-5; V gene: TRBV3-1/TRBV3-2; D gene: NA; CDR3 DNA: TGTGCCAGCAGCTCCAGACAGCCGCTAGGGGAGACCCAGTACTTC; CDR3 protein: CASSSRQPLGETQYF
clone size: NA; J gene: TRBJ2-5; V gene: TRBV6-1; D gene: NA; CDR3 DNA: TGTGCCAGCAGTGAACCGAGCGAGACCCAGTACTTC; CDR3 protein: CASSEPSETQYF
clone size: NA; J gene: TRBJ2-3; V gene: TRBV7-3; D gene: NA; CDR3 DNA: TGTGCCAGCAGCTCGTCCCCAGGGGCCCGGCCGCAGTATTTT; CDR3 protein: CASSSSPGARPQYF
clone size: NA; J gene: TRBJ1-4; V gene: TRBV7-9; D gene: NA; CDR3 DNA: TGTGCCAGCAGCCAGAGACAGAAAAGAAATGAAAAACTGTTTTTT; CDR3 protein: CASSQRQKRNEKLFF
clone size: NA; J gene: TRBJ2-3; V gene: TRBV5-1; D gene: TRBD2; CDR3 DNA: TGCGCCAGCAGCAAACTAGCGGGGGTGTCCCGTAATACGCAGTATTTT; CDR3 protein: CASSKLAGVSRNTQYF
clone size: NA; J gene: TRBJ2-2; V gene: TRBV6-2/TRBV6-3; D gene: TRBD2; CDR3 DNA: TGTGCCAGCAGTGGCGGGGGGGCCGGCACCGGGGAGCTGTTTTTT; CDR3 protein: CASSGGGAGTGELFF
clone size: NA; J gene: TRBJ2-1; V gene: TRBV18; D gene: TRBD1; CDR3 DNA: TGTGCCAGCTCCCATGACAGGGGCGAGCAGTTCTTC; CDR3 protein: CASSHDRGEQFF
clone size: NA; J gene: TRBJ1-3; V gene: TRBV10-3; D gene: NA; CDR3 DNA: TGTGCCATCAGTGAGGTCCCCTCGCTAGGAGGAAACACCATATATTTT; CDR3 protein: CAISEVPSLGGNTIYF